The clone carrying this TCR beta chain has just a few counts. Antigen specificity is unknown. The CDR3 covers 15 residues. Germline V lookup: CDR1 MDHEN, CDR2 SYDVKM. The V end lost 8 bases, the J end lost 1 base, and 15 bases lay between the germline ends. These data belong to a study of T cell responses to AZD1222 COVID-19 vaccine. Study-level points and caveats: Reportedly, nearly half of unique spike TCRs recognized epitopes outside B.1.351/B.1.1.7 mutations. Donor demographics were predominantly white British with a female majority; clonal diversity may be underestimated.

Measured with immunoSEQ multiplex PCR; TCRdb has only the in-frame clones, and not every one. In the table there are about 140,000 clones, roughly 90% of which are singletons. This specimen was peripheral blood, taken on day 0 of AZD1222 vaccination. This chain connects TRBV28 to TRBJ1-5, with D perhaps matching TRBD1 (5 bases). The receptor was derived from an adult in good health. The CDR3 reads CASGAGGNSNQPQHF. DNA of the CDR3: TGTGCCAGCGGGGCAGGAGGTAACAGCAATCAGCCCCAGCATTTT.